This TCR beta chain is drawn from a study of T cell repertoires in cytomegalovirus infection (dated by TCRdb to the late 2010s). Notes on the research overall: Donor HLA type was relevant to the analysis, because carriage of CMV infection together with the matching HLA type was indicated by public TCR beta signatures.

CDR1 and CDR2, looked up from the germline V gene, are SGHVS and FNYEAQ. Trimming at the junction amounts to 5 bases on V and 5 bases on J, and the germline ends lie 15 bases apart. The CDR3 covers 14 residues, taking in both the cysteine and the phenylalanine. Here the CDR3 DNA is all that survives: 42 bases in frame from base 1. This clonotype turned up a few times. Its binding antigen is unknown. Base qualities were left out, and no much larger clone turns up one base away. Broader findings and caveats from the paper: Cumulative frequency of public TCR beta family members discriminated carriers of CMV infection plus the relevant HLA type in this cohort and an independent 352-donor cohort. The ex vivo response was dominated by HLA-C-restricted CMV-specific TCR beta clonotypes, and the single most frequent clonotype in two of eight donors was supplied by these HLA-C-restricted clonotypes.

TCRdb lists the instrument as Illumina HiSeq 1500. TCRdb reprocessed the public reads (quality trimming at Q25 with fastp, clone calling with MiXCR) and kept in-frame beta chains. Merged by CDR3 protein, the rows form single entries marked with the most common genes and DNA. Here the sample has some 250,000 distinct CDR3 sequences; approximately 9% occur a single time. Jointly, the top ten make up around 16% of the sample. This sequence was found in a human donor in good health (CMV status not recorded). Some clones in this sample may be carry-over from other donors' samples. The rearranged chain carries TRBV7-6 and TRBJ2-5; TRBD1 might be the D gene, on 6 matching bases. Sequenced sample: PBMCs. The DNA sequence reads TGTGCCAGCAGCAAGACCGGGACACGCGAGACCCAGTACTTC. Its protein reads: CASSKTGTRETQYF.